The 20 T cell receptor beta chains listed next were all sequenced from one sample in a study of cytomegalovirus exposure and HLA in healthy donors. Primers included in the PCR were 60 Vbeta and 13 Jbeta primers. TCRdb keeps only in-frame clones here, not all; method: immunoSEQ multiplex PCR. The table includes 110,000 to 150,000 clones, 73% detected once. Specimen: PBMCs. The receptors were gathered from a woman in her thirties or forties in good health and CMV-seronegative.

The genes are TRBV6-5 and TRBJ2-1, with 8 bases fitting TRBD1. The V and J ends lost 5 bases and 12 bases, in that order; junction bases with no gene match: 6. Germline V gene sequence: CDR1 MNHEY, CDR2 SVGAGI. The CDR3 sequence is 12 residues long. The CDR3 region is CASSADRGWQFF. CDR3 coding DNA: TGTGCCAGCAGTGCCGACAGGGGTTGGCAGTTCTTC.

CDR3 bases: TGTGCCAGCAGCGCGACAGGGTTAGATCAGCCCCAGCATTTT. Translation gives CASSATGLDQPQHF. J is TRBJ1-5 and V is TRBV7-9; 7 bases are a match to TRBD1. The CDR3 totals 14 residues. Per the germline V gene, CDR1 is SEHNR and CDR2 is FQNEAQ (reference sequence). J lost 5 bases, V lost 5 bases, and 6 bases had no gene match.

This clone turned up a few times. The chain combines TRBV2 with TRBJ2-7; perhaps TRBD2 as D (6 bases). The germline V gene encodes CDR1 SNHLY and CDR2 FYNNEI. Trimming took 2 bases from V and 3 from J, leaving 11 bases between them. CDR3 length: 14 residues. The CDR3 bases are TGTGCCAGCAGTGAAATCGGGAGCTTCTACGAGCAGTACTTC. Translation gives CASSEIGSFYEQYF.

This clone was seen a single time. The chain recombines TRBV7-2 with TRBJ2-5; weak D call: TRBD1 (6 bases). The V end was cut by 5 bases, the J end by 1 base, with 11 bases between. The CDR3 runs to 14 residues. CDR1 and CDR2 (germline): SGHTA, FQGNSA. CDR3 in amino acids: CASSTWTAQETQYF. CDR3 DNA sequence: TGTGCCAGCAGCACCTGGACAGCCCAAGAGACCCAGTACTTC.

The chain recombines TRBV5-1 with TRBJ2-4, with D tentatively TRBD1 (6 bases). CDR1 is SGHRS and CDR2 is YFSETQ in the germline V gene. The CDR3 covers 16 residues. The ends were cut back, 0 bases at V and 4 bases at J, with 14 bases in the middle. CDR3 DNA sequence: TGCGCCAGCAGCTTGGTTTTAGGGGGTTCAAAAAACATTCAGTACTTC. This gives the protein CASSLVLGGSKNIQYF.

The chain carries TRBV7-3 and TRBJ1-1; D is perhaps TRBD1 (6 bases). The CDR3 consists of 13 residues. V lost 5 bases and J 8 bases, leaving 15 bases between the germline ends. Per germline, CDR1 SGHTA and CDR2 FQGTGA. This CDR3 reads CASSPRGGLEAFF. Written as DNA, the CDR3 is TGTGCCAGCAGCCCCCGGGGGGGCTTAGAAGCTTTCTTT.

The chain couples TRBV5-6 to TRBJ1-2; D remains unclear. CDR3 size: 12 residues. In germline, CDR1 is SGHDT, CDR2 YYEEEE. V lost 4 bases to trimming and J lost 8 bases, with 12 bases between them. CDR3 coding DNA: TGTGCCAGCAGCACCCCCGCGGGCGGCTACACCTTC. Its translation is CASSTPAGGYTF.

The chain combines TRBV4-3 with TRBJ2-2; a possible D gene is TRBD2 (6 bases). This CDR3 contains 15 residues. Deletions cut 1 base from V and 0 bases from J, with 6 bases between. Per the germline V gene, CDR1 is LGHNA and CDR2 is YSLEER. In DNA, the CDR3 is TGCGCCAGCAGCCAAGCGGGGGCGAACACCGGGGAGCTGTTTTTT. Encoded protein: CASSQAGANTGELFF.

This clone has just a few counts. The V call is TRBV5-1, the J call TRBJ1-4, with 8 bases lining up with TRBD1. Germline V gives CDR1 SGHRS, CDR2 YFSETQ. This CDR3 has 14 amino acids. J was trimmed by 5 bases and V by 7 bases; bases with no gene match: 7. The CDR3 protein is CASGAGGPNEKLFF. The CDR3 nucleotides read TGCGCCAGCGGGGCAGGGGGCCCAAATGAAAAACTGTTTTTT.

The chain couples TRBV4-1 to TRBJ2-5; 11 bases agree with TRBD2. Unmatched junction bases numbered 7, after V lost 4 bases and J lost 3 bases. The germline V gene encodes CDR1 MGHRA and CDR2 YSYEKL. The CDR3 totals 16 residues. This chain's CDR3 is CASSPTSGVRKETQYF. Written as DNA, the CDR3 is TGCGCCAGCAGCCCGACTAGCGGGGTTCGAAAAGAGACCCAGTACTTC.

This clone was seen once. This chain joins TRBV5-1 and TRBJ2-5; D unclear. Germline values: CDR1 SGHRS, CDR2 YFSETQ. This CDR3 comprises 14 residues. Trimming pared 5 bases from V and 2 bases from J, leaving 13 bases between. CDR3 bases: TGCGCCAGCAGAATCTCAACTTCACAAGAGACCCAGTACTTC. This sequence encodes CASRISTSQETQYF.

The rearrangement joins TRBV27 to TRBJ1-4; D is unclear. CDR1 and CDR2 (germline): MNHEY, SMNVEV (reference sequence). The V and J ends lost 6 bases and 0 bases respectively, with 11 bases between them. The CDR3 consists of 15 residues. The CDR3 DNA reads TGTGCCAGCAGACGGAACCAGGCAACTAATGAAAAACTGTTTTTT. Amino acid sequence: CASRRNQATNEKLFF.

The chain is built from TRBV5-1 and TRBJ1-6; D is ambiguous. The CDR3 contains 14 residues. Trimming removed 0 bases from V and 8 bases from J, with 9 bases in between. Per germline, CDR1 SGHRS and CDR2 YFSETQ. CDR3 nucleotides: TGCGCCAGCAGCTTGGGGGCTGATTATTCACCCCTCCACTTT. As protein: CASSLGADYSPLHF.

The chain is built from TRBV6-6 and TRBJ2-1; D may be TRBD2 (6 bases). The CDR3 totals 15 residues. The germline CDR1 and CDR2 sequences are MNHNY and SVGAGI (reference sequence). Trimming took 5 bases from V and 1 from J, leaving 12 bases between them. The chain's CDR3 is CASSPRGSSYNEQFF. DNA of the CDR3: TGTGCCAGCAGTCCCCGGGGGTCTTCCTACAATGAGCAGTTCTTC.

As regards this clone: One junction end disagrees with the germline gene, perhaps due to a read error. J is TRBJ1-1 and V is TRBV2, with a possible D match to TRBD1 (6 bases). Germline CDR1 and CDR2: SNHLY and FYNNEI. This CDR3 has 10 residues. CDR3 DNA: TGTGCCAGCAGGGGACACCGAGCGGTCTTT. This gives the protein CASRGHRAVF. Full variable domain (missing parts from reference TRBV2 and TRBJ1-1): EPEVTQTPSHQVTQMGQEVILRCVPISNHLYFYWYRQILGQKVEFLVSFYNNEISEKSEIFDDQFSVERPDGSNFTLKIRSTKLEDSAMYFCASRGHRAVFGQGTRLTVV.

The rearrangement links TRBV29-1 to TRBJ1-2, with D perhaps TRBD1 (6 bases). V was clipped by 3 bases and J by 1 base, with 12 bases between them. This CDR3 comprises 14 residues. Germline V gene sequence: CDR1 SQVTM, CDR2 ANQGSEA. The CDR3 spells CSVETGGGNYGYTF. The CDR3 region has the DNA TGCAGCGTTGAGACAGGTGGGGGTAACTATGGCTACACCTTC. Based on the CDR3 plus reference TRBV29-1 and TRBJ1-2, the full variable domain is SAVISQKPSRDICQRGTSLTIQCQVDSQVTMMFWYRQQPGQSLTLIATANQGSEATYESGFVIDKFPISRPNLTFSTLTVSNMSPEDSSIYLCSVETGGGNYGYTFGSGTRLTVV.

J is TRBJ2-1 and V is TRBV9; the match to TRBD2 covers 10 bases. This CDR3 has 15 amino acids. Germline assignment: CDR1 SGDLS and CDR2 YYNGEE. The ends lost 4 bases at V and 6 bases at J; junction bases unmatched: 7. The CDR3 sequence is CASSPRLAGGNEQFF. The CDR3 coding sequence is TGTGCCAGCAGCCCGAGACTAGCGGGTGGCAATGAGCAGTTCTTC.

The rearrangement links TRBV7-8 to TRBJ2-3, with TRBD2 matching over 9 bases. The CDR3 runs 16 residues. Per germline, CDR1 SGHVS and CDR2 FQNEAQ. The V segment lost 0 bases and the J segment 2 bases; nucleotides outside the gene matches: 3. Written as DNA, the CDR3 is TGTGCCAGCAGCTTAGCGGGCGGGGGGGCCACAGATACGCAGTATTTT. It codes for CASSLAGGGATDTQYF.

The rearrangement uses TRBV4-1 and TRBJ1-4; D gene ambiguous. The CDR3 extends over 16 amino acids. V gave up 1 base and J gave up 7 bases, with 16 bases separating them. The germline gives CDR1 MGHRA, CDR2 YSYEKL. CDR3 in DNA: TGCGCCAGCAGCCAAGGTAGCTGGTCTCGGAGTGAAAAACTGTTTTTT. Its translation is CASSQGSWSRSEKLFF.

The CDR3 loop is CASSEGQGASTFGYTF. The CDR3, as DNA: TGTGCCAGCAGTGAAGGGCAGGGGGCGTCCACTTTTGGCTACACCTTC. The V and J genes are TRBV6-1 and TRBJ1-2; 8 bases agree with TRBD1. The length of the CDR3 is 16 residues. V dropped 1 base and J dropped 7; count of bases not matched to a gene: 11. Germline loops: CDR1 MNHNS, CDR2 SASEGT.